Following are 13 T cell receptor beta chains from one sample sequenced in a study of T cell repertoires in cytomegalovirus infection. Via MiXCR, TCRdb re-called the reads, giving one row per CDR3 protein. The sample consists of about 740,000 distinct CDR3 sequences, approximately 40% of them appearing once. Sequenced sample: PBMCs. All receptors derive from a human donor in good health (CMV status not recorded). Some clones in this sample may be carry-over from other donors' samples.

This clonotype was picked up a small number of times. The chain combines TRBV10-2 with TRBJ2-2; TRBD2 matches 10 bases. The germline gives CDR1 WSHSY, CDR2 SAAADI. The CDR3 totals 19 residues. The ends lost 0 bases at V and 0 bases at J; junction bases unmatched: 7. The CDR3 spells CASSESASGGAANTGELFF. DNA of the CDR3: TGCGCCAGCAGTGAGTCTGCTAGCGGGGGTGCGGCGAACACCGGGGAGCTGTTTTTT.

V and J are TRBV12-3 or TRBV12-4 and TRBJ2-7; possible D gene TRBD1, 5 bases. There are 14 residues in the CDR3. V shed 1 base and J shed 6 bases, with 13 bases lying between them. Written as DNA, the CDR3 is TGTGCCAGCAGTTTAGGCCCAGGGTCTCGCGAGCAGTACTTC. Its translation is CASSLGPGSREQYF.

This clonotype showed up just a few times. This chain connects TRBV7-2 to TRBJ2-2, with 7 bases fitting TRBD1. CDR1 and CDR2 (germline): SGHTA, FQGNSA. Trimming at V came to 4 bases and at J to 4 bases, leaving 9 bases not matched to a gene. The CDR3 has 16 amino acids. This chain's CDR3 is CASSSRTGRGTGELFF. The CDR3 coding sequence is TGTGCCAGCAGCTCCCGGACAGGCCGAGGCACCGGGGAGCTGTTTTTT.

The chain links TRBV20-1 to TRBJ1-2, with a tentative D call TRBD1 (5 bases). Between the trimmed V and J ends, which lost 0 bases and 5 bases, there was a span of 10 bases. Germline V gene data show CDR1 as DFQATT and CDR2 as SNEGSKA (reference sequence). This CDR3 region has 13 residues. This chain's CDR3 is CSARDRGGYGYTF. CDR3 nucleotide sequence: TGCAGTGCTAGAGATCGGGGGGGTTATGGCTACACCTTC.

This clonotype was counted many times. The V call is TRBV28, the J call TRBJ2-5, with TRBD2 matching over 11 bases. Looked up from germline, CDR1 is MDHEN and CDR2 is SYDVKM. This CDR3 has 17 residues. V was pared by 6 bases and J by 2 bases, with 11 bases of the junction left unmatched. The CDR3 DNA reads TGTGCCAGCAGCATAGTCCTACTAGCGGGGGAACAAGAGACCCAGTACTTC. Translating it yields CASSIVLLAGEQETQYF.

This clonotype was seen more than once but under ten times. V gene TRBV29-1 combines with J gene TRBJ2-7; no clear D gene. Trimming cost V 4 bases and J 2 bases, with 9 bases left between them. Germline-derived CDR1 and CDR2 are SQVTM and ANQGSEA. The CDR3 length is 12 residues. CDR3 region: CSVVFDTYEQYF. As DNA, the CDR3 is TGCAGCGTTGTATTCGACACCTACGAGCAGTACTTC.

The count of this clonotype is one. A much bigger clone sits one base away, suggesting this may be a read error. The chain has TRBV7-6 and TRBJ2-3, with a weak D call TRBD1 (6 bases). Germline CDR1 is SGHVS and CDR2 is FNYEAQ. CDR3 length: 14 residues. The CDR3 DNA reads TGTGCCAGCAGCTCCCGGGACAACACAGATACGAAGTATTTT. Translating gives CASSSRDNTDTKYF.

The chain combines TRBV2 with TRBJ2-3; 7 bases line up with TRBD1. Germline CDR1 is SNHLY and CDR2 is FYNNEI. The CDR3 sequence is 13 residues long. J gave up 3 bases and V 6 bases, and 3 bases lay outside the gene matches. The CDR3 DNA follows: TGTGCCAGCAGAGGACAGGCAACAGATACGCAGTATTTT. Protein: CASRGQATDTQYF.

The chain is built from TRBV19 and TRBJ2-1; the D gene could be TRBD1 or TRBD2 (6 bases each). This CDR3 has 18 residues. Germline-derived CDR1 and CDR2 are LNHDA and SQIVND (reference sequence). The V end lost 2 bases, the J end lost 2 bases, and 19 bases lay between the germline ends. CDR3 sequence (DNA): TGTGCCAGTAGTATACTAGCCCTGGGGGGCCCCCCCTACAATGAGCAGTTCTTC. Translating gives CASSILALGGPPYNEQFF.

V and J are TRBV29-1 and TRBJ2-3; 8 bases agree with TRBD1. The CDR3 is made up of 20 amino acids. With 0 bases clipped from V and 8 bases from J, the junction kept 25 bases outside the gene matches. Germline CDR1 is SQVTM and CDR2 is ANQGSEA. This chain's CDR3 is CSVEDGGDGSVGRGLGTQYF. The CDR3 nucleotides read TGCAGCGTTGAAGATGGCGGTGACGGATCCGTCGGCAGGGGGCTGGGTACGCAGTATTTT.

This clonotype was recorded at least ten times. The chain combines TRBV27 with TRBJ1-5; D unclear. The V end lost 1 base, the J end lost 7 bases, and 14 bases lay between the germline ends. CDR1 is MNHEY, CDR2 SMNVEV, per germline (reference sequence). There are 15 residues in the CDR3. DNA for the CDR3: TGTGCCAGCAGTTTATTCGCTCTCACTGGCCAGCCCCAGCATTTT. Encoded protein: CASSLFALTGQPQHF.

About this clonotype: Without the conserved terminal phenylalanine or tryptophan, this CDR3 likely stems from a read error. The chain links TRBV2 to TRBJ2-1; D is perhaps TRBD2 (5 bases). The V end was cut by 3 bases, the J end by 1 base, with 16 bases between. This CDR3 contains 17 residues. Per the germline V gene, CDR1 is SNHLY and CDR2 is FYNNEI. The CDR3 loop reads CASSDPAAPLSYNEQFL. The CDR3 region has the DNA TGTGCCAGCAGTGATCCAGCGGCACCACTTTCCTACAATGAGCAGTTCTTA.

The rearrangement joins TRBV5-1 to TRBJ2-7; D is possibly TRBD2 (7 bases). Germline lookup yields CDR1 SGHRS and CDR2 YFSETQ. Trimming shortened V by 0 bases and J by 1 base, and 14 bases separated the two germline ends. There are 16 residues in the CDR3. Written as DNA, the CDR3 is TGCGCCAGCAGCTTGGAAGGGGGGGATCTTTCCTACGAGCAGTACTTC. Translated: CASSLEGGDLSYEQYF.